These 19 T cell receptor beta chains were sequenced from one sample in a study of shared clonotypes between healthy human individuals. Assay: immunoSEQ multiplex PCR; the TCRdb copy retains only in-frame clones and omits some. The repertoire holds a few hundred thousand clones, with around 97% as singletons. The sample consisted of naive CD4+ T cells sorted from blood. Subset reported: CD45RA+ positively selected. Receptor source: a woman in her twenties or thirties in good health.

This sequence joins TRBV7-2 and TRBJ2-3, with 9 bases aligning to TRBD2. The CDR3 is 15 amino acids. V shed 3 bases and J 4 bases; nucleotides not matched to a gene: 5. Germline CDR1 is SGHTA and CDR2 is FQGNSA. CDR3 region: CASSFSGSPPDTQYF. CDR3 bases: TGTGCCAGCAGCTTTAGCGGGAGCCCCCCAGATACGCAGTATTTT.

The chain has TRBV5-1 and TRBJ1-1; 9 nucleotides line up with TRBD1. With 6 bases clipped from V and 1 base from J, the junction kept 7 bases outside the gene matches. In germline, CDR1 is SGHRS, CDR2 YFSETQ. The CDR3 loop spans 15 amino acids. CDR3 loop: CASTPDRGKNTEAFF. CDR3 coding DNA: TGCGCCAGCACCCCGGACAGGGGAAAGAACACTGAAGCTTTCTTT.

The chain recombines TRBV7-3 with TRBJ2-1, with TRBD2 matching over 10 bases. Germline V lookup: CDR1 SGHTA, CDR2 FQGTGA. The CDR3 runs 15 residues. V lost 5 bases and J lost 8; bases outside the gene matches: 9. The CDR3 protein is CASSLLAGVYHEQFF. The CDR3 DNA is TGTGCCAGCAGCCTCCTAGCGGGAGTCTATCATGAGCAGTTCTTC. Full variable domain (rest looked up from reference TRBV7-3 and TRBJ2-1): GAGVSQTPSNKVTEKGKYVELRCDPISGHTALYWYRQSLGQGPEFLIYFQGTGAADDSGLPNDRFFAVRPEGSVSTLKIQRTERGDSAVYLCASSLLAGVYHEQFFGPGTRLTVL.

The chain joins TRBV7-9 to TRBJ1-4; a weak D match, TRBD1 (5 bases). Germline CDR1 SEHNR, CDR2 FQNEAQ (reference sequence). Trimming cost V 5 bases and J 0 bases, with 16 bases left between them. The CDR3 loop spans 17 amino acids. The CDR3 loop is CASSPRAGLATNEKLFF. The CDR3 coding sequence is TGTGCCAGCAGCCCCCGGGCGGGACTAGCAACTAATGAAAAACTGTTTTTT. Using reference TRBV7-9 and TRBJ1-4 for the parts outside the CDR3, the full variable domain is DTGVSQNPRHKITKRGQNVTFRCDPISEHNRLYWYRQTLGQGPEFLTYFQNEAQLEKSRLLSDRFSAERPKGSFSTLEIQRTEQGDSAMYLCASSPRAGLATNEKLFFGSGTQLSVL.

The chain is built from TRBV7-9 and TRBJ2-7; tentatively, D is TRBD1 (5 bases). Germline loops: CDR1 SEHNR, CDR2 FQNEAQ (reference sequence). V gave up 6 bases and J gave up 3 bases, with 12 bases separating them. The length of the CDR3 is 13 residues. CDR3: CASRGQGSYEQYF. As DNA, the CDR3 is TGTGCCAGCAGGGGGCAGGGTAGCTACGAGCAGTACTTC.

The chain joins TRBV15 to TRBJ2-1; D not resolved. Trimming shortened V by 0 bases and J by 7 bases, and 13 bases separated the two germline ends. Per the germline V gene, CDR1 is LNHNV and CDR2 is YYDKDF (reference sequence). CDR3 size: 15 residues. In DNA form, the CDR3 reads TGTGCCACCAGCAGAGATAGAGCCAGGTTAAATGAGCAGTTCTTC. It codes for CATSRDRARLNEQFF. The variable domain in full, completed from reference TRBV15 and TRBJ2-1, reads DAMVIQNPRYQVTQFGKPVTLSCSQTLNHNVMYWYQQKSSQAPKLLFHYYDKDFNNEADTPDNFQSRRPNTSFCFLDIRSPGLGDTAMYLCATSRDRARLNEQFFGPGTRLTVL.

The J gene is TRBJ2-1, the V gene TRBV11-3, with 11 bases fitting TRBD2. Germline values: CDR1 SGHNT, CDR2 YENEEA. The CDR3 is 15 amino acids. The V and J ends lost 5 bases and 3 bases, in that order; junction bases with no gene match: 3. CDR3 DNA sequence: TGTGCCAGCAGCGTGGGACTAGCGGACTACAATGAGCAGTTCTTC. This gives the protein CASSVGLADYNEQFF.

The chain recombines TRBV6-1 with TRBJ1-5; D uncertain. Germline CDR1 reads MNHNS; CDR2 reads SASEGT. The V gene lost 0 bases and the J gene lost 0 bases, with 9 bases spanning the gap. CDR3 size: 16 residues. The CDR3 bases are TGTGCCAGCAGTGAAGCAGCGGGTCCTAGCAATCAGCCCCAGCATTTT. This gives the protein CASSEAAGPSNQPQHF.

This chain uses TRBV27 with TRBJ2-7; unclear D gene. The CDR3 runs 14 residues. The V and J ends lost 6 bases and 0 bases respectively, with 12 bases between them. Germline assignment: CDR1 MNHEY and CDR2 SMNVEV (reference sequence). The CDR3 is CASRKNGPSYEQYF. CDR3 nucleotides: TGTGCCAGCAGGAAGAACGGGCCCTCCTACGAGCAGTACTTC.

The chain has TRBV10-1 and TRBJ2-2; D is unresolved. The CDR3 totals 13 residues. The V and J ends lost 3 bases and 7 bases respectively, with 9 bases between them. Germline V gives CDR1 WNHNN, CDR2 SYGVQD (reference sequence). The CDR3 loop reads CASSDSMYGELFF. The CDR3 bases are TGCGCCAGCAGTGATTCTATGTACGGGGAGCTGTTTTTT.

This sequence joins TRBV6-5 and TRBJ1-2, with D perhaps TRBD1 (5 bases). Germline lookup yields CDR1 MNHEY and CDR2 SVGAGI. Trimming took 5 bases from V and 8 from J, leaving 12 bases between them. The CDR3 sequence is 12 residues long. CDR3 loop: CASSTRGYGYTF. CDR3 nucleotide sequence: TGTGCCAGCAGTACTAGGGGATACGGCTACACCTTC.

V gene TRBV2 combines with J gene TRBJ1-1, with 7 bases identical to TRBD1. This CDR3 has 11 residues. Looked up from germline, CDR1 is SNHLY and CDR2 is FYNNEI. The J segment lost 7 bases and the V segment lost 7 bases, leaving 3 bases of the junction unmatched. The CDR3 protein is CASKQGIEAFF. The CDR3 DNA sequence: TGTGCCAGCAAACAGGGGATTGAAGCTTTCTTT.

The V gene is TRBV7-9, the J gene TRBJ2-2, with D unresolved. Germline V gives CDR1 SEHNR, CDR2 FQNEAQ (reference sequence). V lost 4 bases and J lost 4, with 13 bases in between. The CDR3 runs 15 residues. Here the CDR3 DNA reads TGTGCCAGCAGCTCATGGAAGGGATCCACCGGGGAGCTGTTTTTT. Its translation is CASSSWKGSTGELFF.

The rearrangement links TRBV29-1 to TRBJ2-7, with 14 bases that match TRBD2. The J segment lost 2 bases and the V segment lost 4 bases, leaving 4 bases of the junction unmatched. The CDR3 totals 15 residues. Germline assignment: CDR1 SQVTM and CDR2 ANQGSEA. The CDR3 DNA reads TGCAGCGTTGCGGGACTAGCGGGAGTAACCTACGAGCAGTACTTC. This encodes CSVAGLAGVTYEQYF.

On this clone itself: Additional DNA sequences in this sample encode the identical CDR3. The DNA of the CDR3 is TGTGCCAGCTCACCGGGGGGCAATCAGCCCCAGCATTTT. It yields the protein CASSPGGNQPQHF. This rearrangement joins TRBV18 to TRBJ1-5; tentative D call: TRBD1 (5 bases). The CDR3 consists of 13 residues. The germline V gene encodes CDR1 KGHSH and CDR2 LQKENI. The ends were cut back, 3 bases at V and 2 bases at J, with 5 bases in the middle. The complete variable domain, with remaining parts taken from reference TRBV18 and TRBJ1-5, reads NAGVMQNPRHLVRRRGQEARLRCSPMKGHSHVYWYRQLPEEGLKFMVYLQKENIIDESGMPKERFSAEFPKEGPSILRIQQVVRGDSAAYFCASSPGGNQPQHFGDGTRLSIL.

The chain uses TRBV11-2 and TRBJ2-5; D is unresolved. V gave up 3 bases and J gave up 3 bases, with 8 bases separating them. The CDR3 runs 13 residues. In germline, CDR1 is SGHAT, CDR2 FQNNGV. DNA for the CDR3: TGTGCCAGCAGCTTGTCCACTAAAGAGACCCAGTACTTC. Translation: CASSLSTKETQYF.

The rearrangement joins TRBV15 to TRBJ2-2; D not resolved. V shed 3 bases and J shed 4 bases, with 6 bases lying between them. The CDR3 extends over 13 amino acids. The germline V gene has CDR1 LNHNV and CDR2 YYDKDF (reference sequence). CDR3 bases: TGTGCCACCAGCAGTCGCCCCACCGGGGAGCTGTTTTTT. It encodes CATSSRPTGELFF.

The V and J genes are TRBV5-1 and TRBJ2-5; 12 bases are a match to TRBD2. V was clipped by 4 bases and J by 5 bases; unmatched bases: 9. The CDR3 consists of 16 residues. The germline gives CDR1 SGHRS, CDR2 YFSETQ. CDR3 protein: CASSLNLAGGQETQYF. CDR3 bases: TGCGCCAGCAGCCTGAACCTAGCGGGAGGGCAGGAGACCCAGTACTTC.

The chain recombines TRBV5-8 with TRBJ2-1; 10 nucleotides line up with TRBD2. There are 15 residues in the CDR3. Unmatched junction bases numbered 6, after V lost 4 bases and J lost 5 bases. Germline V gene sequence: CDR1 SGHTS, CDR2 YDEGEE. The CDR3 is CASSPRTSGNNEQFF. CDR3 nucleotides: TGTGCCAGCAGCCCTCGGACTAGCGGAAACAATGAGCAGTTCTTC.